One and the same sample provided the 5 T cell receptor beta chains below, sequenced in a study of shared T cell receptors in the human thymus. The table came from immunoSEQ multiplex PCR; TCRdb's copy has only in-frame clones and leaves some out. The top ten hold around 0.0099% of the sample, which has some 760,000 clones, around 85% seen once. This sample was also put to use in a study of human thymus T cells.

The sequencing sample was made of thymocytes. These receptors were obtained from a girl under three years old with a congenital heart defect.

This chain joins TRBV29-1 and TRBJ2-1; 7 nucleotides match TRBD2. Trimming took 2 bases from V and 5 from J; bases not matched to a gene: 12. The CDR3 is made up of 16 amino acids. Germline loops: CDR1 SQVTM, CDR2 ANQGSEA. The DNA of the CDR3 is TGCAGCGTTGAATTAAGCGGGATAGTATTAAACAATGAGCAGTTCTTC. This gives the protein CSVELSGIVLNNEQFF.

This clone occurred a few times. V usage is TRBV4-1 and J usage is TRBJ2-3; TRBD2 matches at 8 bases. The germline V gene encodes CDR1 MGHRA and CDR2 YSYEKL. The CDR3 has 15 amino acids. J gave up 4 bases and V 1 base, and 4 bases lay outside the gene matches. CDR3 nucleotide sequence: TGCGCCAGCAGCCAAGGGATTAGCGGGGCAGATACGCAGTATTTT. Its translation is CASSQGISGADTQYF.

The rearrangement links TRBV11-2 to TRBJ2-1; 10 nucleotides agree with TRBD2. The CDR3 covers 17 residues. V was clipped by 5 bases and J by 7 bases; unmatched bases: 14. Looked up from germline, CDR1 is SGHAT and CDR2 is FQNNGV. CDR3 region: CASSPTWWVSGGNEQFF. The CDR3 bases are TGTGCCAGCAGCCCCACATGGTGGGTTAGCGGGGGGAATGAGCAGTTCTTC. Looking up the rest from reference TRBV11-2 and TRBJ2-1 gives the full variable domain: EAGVAQSPRYKIIEKRQSVAFWCNPISGHATLYWYQQILGQGPKLLIQFQNNGVVDDSQLPKDRFSAERLKGVDSTLKIQPAKLEDSAVYLCASSPTWWVSGGNEQFFGPGTRLTVL.

The DNA for the CDR3 is TGTGCCAGCAGTTACTCGATCGGAGGGGGCCCCTATGGCTACACCTTC. Protein product: CASSYSIGGGPYGYTF. The V gene is TRBV6-5, the J gene TRBJ1-2, with 7 bases that match TRBD1. CDR1 and CDR2 (germline): MNHEY, SVGAGI. The CDR3 is made up of 16 amino acids. V shed 0 bases, J shed 4 bases, and the junction held 8 bases outside the gene matches.

V and J are TRBV27 and TRBJ2-2, with TRBD2 matching over 12 bases. Germline V lookup: CDR1 MNHEY, CDR2 SMNVEV (reference sequence). The CDR3 covers 17 residues. Germline trimming cut 5 bases from V and 4 bases from J; bases unmatched to any gene: 8. For the CDR3, the DNA is TGTGCCAGCAGTCCATCTAGCGGGGGGGCTCGCACCGGGGAGCTGTTTTTT. Translation: CASSPSSGGARTGELFF.